The present T cell receptor (beta chain) was sequenced within a study of blood T cell repertoires in COVID-19. The overall study: Material from acute and convalescent COVID-19 was sourced from the United States, Italy and Spain. PBMCs, B-cell-depleted T cells, or T cells provided the cDNA or gDNA that made up the material.

In the authors' methods: The assay estimated nucleated cells by amplifying reference gene primers. Method: immunoSEQ multiplex PCR; TCRdb's copy keeps in-frame clones and lacks some. V and J calls and clone size follow that table, whereas D and trimming were derived from the DNA. The sample yields about 170,000 clones, 86% seen once. This CDR3 spans 16 amino acids. CDR1 and CDR2 from the germline V gene are LNHNV and YYDKDF (reference sequence). Germline trimming cut 1 base from V and 9 bases from J; bases unmatched to any gene: 7. The clonotype originates from a man aged 45-60 years with active or convalescent COVID-19. This rearrangement joins TRBV15 to TRBJ2-1, with 12 nucleotides matching TRBD1. Sequencing used peripheral blood. CDR3 loop: CATSRGPGQGAGEQFF. The CDR3 region has the DNA TGTGCCACCAGCAGAGGCCCGGGACAGGGGGCCGGTGAGCAGTTCTTC.